This T cell receptor beta chain was captured in a study of shared clonotypes between healthy human individuals. Findings and limits, study-wide: Generation probabilities of non-shared clonotypes were lower (relative to those shared by all four donors).

The CDR3 runs 15 residues. The V gene's germline CDR1 is LNHDA and CDR2 SQIVND (reference sequence). Trimming shortened V by 3 bases and J by 8 bases, and 17 bases separated the two germline ends. The data were produced by immunoSEQ multiplex PCR, yet TCRdb's version contains in-frame clones alone and is incomplete. The sample comprises around 2,000,000 clones, about 93% of which are singletons, and more than 1.5% rests with the top ten. Cells designated naive CD8 were CD45RO-negative and were positively selected for CCR7, with terminally differentiated effector memory CD45RA+ cells excluded. The study drew all its donors from Caucasian adults living in Nashville, Tennessee. For this clone: What it binds is unknown.

V is TRBV19 and J is TRBJ2-1, with D perhaps TRBD1 or TRBD2 (5 bases each). The TCR was taken from a man aged 18 to 30 in good health. Some clones in this sample may be carry-over from other donors' samples. The specimen was naive CD8+ T cells from PBMCs. The CDR3 sequence: CASSIHSMRGDEQFF. The CDR3 nucleotides read TGTGCCAGTAGTATCCACAGTATGAGAGGGGATGAGCAGTTCTTC.